The T cell receptor beta chain under discussion was sequenced for a study of T cells in localized non-small cell lung cancer. Findings and caveats of the study: In adjacent lung appeared a median about 58 of the top 100 tumor clones.

Only in-frame clones appear in the TCRdb table, and some are missing; sequencing was by immunoSEQ multiplex PCR. This table has 20,000 to 25,000 clones, over 85% appearing once. Trimming left V 4 bases short and J 7 bases short, with 14 bases between. The CDR3 spans 13 residues. Germline values: CDR1 SGHTS, CDR2 YDEGEE. Of note for this clone: Its antigen is as yet unknown.

The V and J genes are TRBV5-8 and TRBJ2-5; D remains unclear. The receptor comes from a male donor at least 60 years old with stage I squamous cell lung carcinoma. The material was peripheral blood, obtained before any cancer treatment. The CDR3 here is CASSPPDLRTQYF. The CDR3, as DNA: TGTGCCAGCAGCCCCCCCGATCTGAGGACCCAGTACTTC.